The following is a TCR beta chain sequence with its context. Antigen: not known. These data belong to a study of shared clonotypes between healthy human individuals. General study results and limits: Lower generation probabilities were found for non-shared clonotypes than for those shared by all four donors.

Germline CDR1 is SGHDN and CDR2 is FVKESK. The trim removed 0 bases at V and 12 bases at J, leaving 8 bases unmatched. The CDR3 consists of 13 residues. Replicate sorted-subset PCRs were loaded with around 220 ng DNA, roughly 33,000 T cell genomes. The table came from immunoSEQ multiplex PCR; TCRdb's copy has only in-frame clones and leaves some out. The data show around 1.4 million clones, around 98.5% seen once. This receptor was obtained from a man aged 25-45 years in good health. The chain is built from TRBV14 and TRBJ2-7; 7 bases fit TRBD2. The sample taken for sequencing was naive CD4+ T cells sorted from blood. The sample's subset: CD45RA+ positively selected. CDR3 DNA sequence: TGTGCCAGCAGCCAAGATCATAGCGGGTTTGCGTACTTC. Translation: CASSQDHSGFAYF.